This passage covers 17 T cell receptor beta chains from one sample sequenced in a study of blood T cell repertoires in COVID-19. Measured with immunoSEQ multiplex PCR; TCRdb has only the in-frame clones, and not every one. Found here are a few hundred thousand clones, roughly nine tenths of them singletons; the top ten hold approximately 8%. The sample consisted of PBMCs or T cells enriched from blood (not recorded which). These receptors were obtained from an older woman who had recovered from COVID-19.

Only one count was recorded for this clone. The V call is TRBV27, the J call TRBJ2-7, with D unresolved. Per germline, CDR1 MNHEY and CDR2 SMNVEV (reference sequence). With 8 bases removed from V and 6 bases from J, the gap between germline ends came to 11 bases. The CDR3 is 11 residues long. The CDR3 nucleotides read TGTGCCAGCTCCAAAGGAGCCGAGCAGTACTTC. It specifies CASSKGAEQYF.

This chain uses TRBV6-1 with TRBJ2-7, with D possibly being TRBD2 (6 bases). The CDR3 length is 16 residues. The V end lost 3 bases, the J end lost 0 bases, and 15 bases lay between the germline ends. Germline V gene sequence: CDR1 MNHNS, CDR2 SASEGT. In DNA, the CDR3 is TGTGCCAGCAGTGACGGACTATTATTATTCTCCTACGAGCAGTACGTC. It yields the protein CASSDGLLLFSYEQYV.

This chain joins TRBV14 and TRBJ1-5; 8 bases match TRBD1. The germline gives CDR1 SGHDN, CDR2 FVKESK. Trimming cost V 4 bases and J 6 bases; bases outside gene matches: 2. The CDR3 runs to 13 residues. Written as DNA, the CDR3 is TGTGCCAGCAGCCGGGGACAGGCTCAGCCCCAGCATTTT. Translating gives CASSRGQAQPQHF.

The chain couples TRBV10-3 to TRBJ2-5; D possibly corresponds to TRBD2 (5 bases). The CDR3 is made up of 15 amino acids. CDR1 is ENHRY and CDR2 is SYGVKD in the germline V gene. V was shortened by 1 base and J by 1 base, with 10 bases between the two germline ends. The CDR3 reads CAISELGGTQETQYF. The CDR3 DNA follows: TGTGCCATCAGTGAGTTAGGAGGAACCCAAGAGACCCAGTACTTC.

The chain carries TRBV6-1 and TRBJ2-7; TRBD1 agrees at 10 bases. V lost 6 bases, J lost 3 bases, and 5 bases stayed unmatched. In germline, CDR1 is MNHNS, CDR2 SASEGT. The CDR3 contains 14 residues. CDR3 sequence: CASRTGQGIYEQYV. In DNA, the CDR3 is TGTGCCAGCAGAACGGGACAGGGGATCTACGAGCAGTACGTC.

In nucleotides, the CDR3 is TGTGCCAGCAGCTCCAATTCGGACTATGGCTACACCTTC. It encodes CASSSNSDYGYTF. The rearrangement links TRBV7-9 to TRBJ1-2; no definite D call. The CDR3 is 13 amino acids. Germline V gene lookup returns CDR1 SEHNR and CDR2 FQNEAQ (reference sequence). Between the trimmed V and J ends, which lost 4 bases and 3 bases, there was a span of 9 bases.

This clone was detected once. Other DNA variants within this sample encode the same CDR3. The chain recombines TRBV5-1 with TRBJ2-3, with TRBD1 matching over 7 bases. CDR3 size: 14 residues. V was clipped by 0 bases and J by 3 bases; unmatched bases: 1. Germline lookup yields CDR1 SGHRS and CDR2 YFSETQ. CDR3: CASSLVQGTDTQYF. In nucleotides, the CDR3 is TGCGCCAGCAGCTTGGTACAGGGGACAGATACGCAGTATTTT.

This chain links TRBV11-2 with TRBJ1-2; D may be TRBD1 (6 bases). The length of the CDR3 is 15 residues. Deletions cut 1 base from V and 8 bases from J, with 17 bases between. CDR1 and CDR2 from the germline V gene are SGHAT and FQNNGV. The CDR3 DNA is TGTGCCAGCAGCTTAGGGAATTGGGGGCTCGAGGGCTACACCTTC. The encoded protein is CASSLGNWGLEGYTF. Supplemented by reference TRBV11-2 and TRBJ1-2, the full variable domain reads EAGVAQSPRYKIIEKRQSVAFWCNPISGHATLYWYQQILGQGPKLLIQFQNNGVVDDSQLPKDRFSAERLKGVDSTLKIQPAKLEDSAVYLCASSLGNWGLEGYTFGSGTRLTVV.

The V call is TRBV2, the J call TRBJ1-4; D call uncertain. The CDR3 is made up of 14 amino acids. Germline assignment: CDR1 SNHLY and CDR2 FYNNEI. Trimming removed 5 bases from V and 7 bases from J, with 14 bases in between. The chain's CDR3 is CASSPGSSGEKLFF. Written as DNA, the CDR3 is TGTGCCAGCAGTCCGGGATCCTCGGGTGAAAAACTGTTTTTT. Full variable domain (missing parts from reference TRBV2 and TRBJ1-4): EPEVTQTPSHQVTQMGQEVILRCVPISNHLYFYWYRQILGQKVEFLVSFYNNEISEKSEIFDDQFSVERPDGSNFTLKIRSTKLEDSAMYFCASSPGSSGEKLFFGSGTQLSVL.

The chain has TRBV11-2 and TRBJ1-1; D gene uncertain. V lost 0 bases, J lost 1 base, and 12 bases lay in between. Germline-derived CDR1 and CDR2 are SGHAT and FQNNGV. The CDR3 is 16 residues long. The CDR3 loop reads CASSLDRIGGNTEAFF. CDR3 in DNA: TGTGCCAGCAGCTTAGATCGGATTGGCGGGAACACTGAAGCTTTCTTT.

The genes are TRBV11-2 and TRBJ1-4, with 7 nucleotides matching TRBD1. Germline V gene sequence: CDR1 SGHAT, CDR2 FQNNGV. This CDR3 has 16 residues. V was pared by 1 base and J by 1 base, with 3 bases of the junction left unmatched. In nucleotides, the CDR3 is TGTGCCAGCAGCTTAGTGGCAGGGGGAACTAATGAAAAACTGTTTTTT. This codes for CASSLVAGGTNEKLFF.

The chain uses TRBV5-1 and TRBJ2-5, with D possibly TRBD1 on 5 matching bases. The germline V gene has CDR1 SGHRS and CDR2 YFSETQ. This CDR3 has 15 residues. Deletions cut 0 bases from V and 3 bases from J, with 12 bases between. CDR3 sequence reads: CASSLGTPGKETQYF. DNA of the CDR3: TGCGCCAGCAGCTTGGGTACCCCAGGGAAAGAGACCCAGTACTTC.

This clone was observed a single time. V and J are TRBV29-1 and TRBJ2-3, with TRBD2 matching 13 bases. The CDR3 spans 14 residues. Germline-derived CDR1 and CDR2 are SQVTM and ANQGSEA. The junction had 0 bases not matched to a gene; V was cut back by 3 bases and J by 3 bases. The CDR3 DNA is TGCAGCGTTGAGGGACTAGCGGGGACAGATACGCAGTATTTT. Amino acids: CSVEGLAGTDTQYF.

The rearrangement links TRBV4-1 to TRBJ1-6; D remains unclear. The V end lost 5 bases, the J end lost 7 bases, and 12 bases lay between the germline ends. The CDR3 length is 14 residues. The germline CDR1 and CDR2 sequences are MGHRA and YSYEKL. The CDR3 DNA reads as TGCGCCAGCAGCTCCCGGGGTACCAATTCACCCCTCCACTTT. It is translated as CASSSRGTNSPLHF.

The rearrangement joins TRBV10-3 to TRBJ2-1, with 13 bases lining up with TRBD2. With V trimmed by 10 bases and J by 6 bases, 18 bases remained unmatched. Germline V CDR1 and CDR2: ENHRY, SYGVKD. CDR3 length: 18 amino acids. For the CDR3, the DNA is TGTGCCACCTCGGGGGAGACTAGCGGGGGGCCCATTGGCAATGAGCAGTTCTTC. It specifies CATSGETSGGPIGNEQFF.

The chain uses TRBV5-1 and TRBJ2-3, with D perhaps matching TRBD1 (5 bases). V was cut by 5 bases and J by 3 bases, with 10 bases left in between. Germline CDR1 reads SGHRS; CDR2 reads YFSETQ. The CDR3 has 13 residues. The CDR3 loop reads CASRQASTDTQYF. For the CDR3, the DNA is TGCGCCAGCAGACAGGCTTCGACAGATACGCAGTATTTT.

The CDR3 DNA reads TGTGCCAGCAGTGAAAATTTCAGGGGTCTTGTCACCGGGGAGCTGTTTTTT. This encodes CASSENFRGLVTGELFF. The chain has TRBV2 and TRBJ2-2; a possible D gene is TRBD1 (6 bases). This CDR3 has 17 residues. Per the germline V gene, CDR1 is SNHLY and CDR2 is FYNNEI. The V gene lost 2 bases and the J gene lost 4 bases, with 17 bases spanning the gap.